This T cell receptor beta chain was observed in a study of PD-L1 blockade in urothelial cancer. Study-wide context: Most of the 29 patients were men whose urothelial cancer was bladder-origin. Blood analysis occurred 3 weeks (second dose) and 6 weeks after treatment start.

Clones were sequenced by immunoSEQ multiplex PCR, and TCRdb holds only the in-frame ones, with some missing. The sample lists about 95,000 clones; roughly 84% were seen once. The time point denotes: pretreatment peripheral blood. CDR1 is SGHVS and CDR2 is FNYEAQ in the germline V gene. This CDR3 has 15 residues. V gave up 4 bases and J gave up 2 bases, with 14 bases separating them. The genes are TRBV7-6 and TRBJ2-5; D is perhaps TRBD1 (6 bases). The material was PBMCs, obtained around atezolizumab (anti-PD-L1) treatment. This sequence originates from a man aged 55 to 69 with urothelial cancer. In DNA, the CDR3 is TGTGCCAGCAGCTCCACCGGGACACGACAAGAGACCCAGTACTTC. Amino acid sequence: CASSSTGTRQETQYF.